The rows below give T cell receptor beta chains drawn from one sample of a study of metastatic and nonmetastatic thyroid tumors. TCRdb reanalyzed the PCR reads with MiXCR. The sample lists about 20,000 clones, roughly a third seen once, with 29% in the top ten. The sequenced sample was tumor tissue. The receptor source for this set is a female donor with papillary thyroid cancer or a benign thyroid nodule (not recorded which). Some clones in this sample may be carry-over from other donors' samples. Both conserved end residues are trimmed from each CDR3. Part of the rows lack a size; the others show once, few, many or a class for expanded clones.

J gene: TRBJ2-3
V gene: TRBV11-2
clone size: NA
CDR3 length: 15
CDR3 protein: ASRQGWGGGGADTQY

J gene: TRBJ2-7
V gene: TRBV5-1
clone size: NA
CDR3 length: 11
CDR3 protein: ASSGGTSYEQY

J gene: TRBJ2-2
V gene: TRBV6-4
clone size: many
CDR3 length: 12
CDR3 protein: ASSEFGNTGELF

J gene: TRBJ2-5
V gene: TRBV12-3/TRBV12-4
clone size: few
CDR3 length: 12
CDR3 protein: ASSFGGPQRTQY

J gene: TRBJ1-2
V gene: TRBV2
clone size: NA
CDR3 length: 9
CDR3 protein: ASSAGYGYT

J gene: TRBJ2-3
V gene: TRBV20-1
clone size: NA
CDR3 length: 12
CDR3 protein: SATPASGRDTQY

J gene: TRBJ2-7
V gene: TRBV20-1
clone size: few
CDR3 length: 9
CDR3 protein: SARWGSEQY

J gene: TRBJ2-5
V gene: TRBV10-1
clone size: NA
CDR3 length: 11
CDR3 protein: ASSESGGETQY

J gene: TRBJ1-2
V gene: TRBV24-1
clone size: few
CDR3 length: 13
CDR3 protein: ATSDSPTGRGGYT

J gene: TRBJ1-2
V gene: TRBV6-2/TRBV6-3
clone size: few
CDR3 length: 14
CDR3 protein: ASSYSWGSANYGYT

J gene: TRBJ2-7
V gene: TRBV11-2
clone size: NA
CDR3 length: 10
CDR3 protein: ASSVSSYEQY

J gene: TRBJ1-1
V gene: TRBV11-2
clone size: NA
CDR3 length: 11
CDR3 protein: ASSLDMNTEAF

J gene: TRBJ2-1
V gene: TRBV6-2/TRBV6-3
clone size: few
CDR3 length: 12
CDR3 protein: ASSYKREGNEQF

J gene: TRBJ2-7
V gene: TRBV19
clone size: NA
CDR3 length: 9
CDR3 protein: ASSSGYEQY

J gene: TRBJ2-7
V gene: TRBV30
clone size: NA
CDR3 length: 11
CDR3 protein: AWSGGPAYEQY

J gene: TRBJ1-5
V gene: TRBV25-1
clone size: NA
CDR3 length: 16
CDR3 protein: ASIRVGTGDPSNQPQH

J gene: TRBJ2-7
V gene: TRBV15
clone size: NA
CDR3 length: 13
CDR3 protein: ATSRDPISSYEQY

J gene: TRBJ1-4
V gene: TRBV6-1
clone size: few
CDR3 length: 12
CDR3 protein: ATQEGTGVEKLF

J gene: TRBJ1-1
V gene: TRBV20-1
clone size: NA
CDR3 length: 12
CDR3 protein: SAKRDIQGGEAF

J gene: TRBJ1-2
V gene: TRBV6-2/TRBV6-3
clone size: NA
CDR3 length: 13
CDR3 protein: ASRPEGQGALGYT

J gene: TRBJ2-1
V gene: TRBV9
clone size: NA
CDR3 length: 13
CDR3 protein: ASSVAEGLVGEQF

J gene: TRBJ1-1
V gene: TRBV6-5
clone size: few
CDR3 length: 14
CDR3 protein: ASSYDGGGLGTEAF

J gene: TRBJ1-1
V gene: TRBV6-5
clone size: NA
CDR3 length: 11
CDR3 protein: ASSYKGTVEAF

J gene: TRBJ2-7
V gene: TRBV20-1
clone size: NA
CDR3 length: 10
CDR3 protein: SAETAAYEQY

J gene: TRBJ2-7
V gene: TRBV6-2/TRBV6-3
clone size: NA
CDR3 length: 11
CDR3 protein: ASSYGQEYEQY

J gene: TRBJ1-6
V gene: TRBV5-1
clone size: NA
CDR3 length: 13
CDR3 protein: ASSLDGPHNSPLH

J gene: TRBJ2-3
V gene: TRBV27
clone size: few
CDR3 length: 14
CDR3 protein: ASSSRLAGGTDTQY

J gene: TRBJ2-7
V gene: TRBV27
clone size: many
CDR3 length: 12
CDR3 protein: ASSFGTSGYEQY

J gene: TRBJ2-2
V gene: TRBV12-3/TRBV12-4
clone size: NA
CDR3 length: 14
CDR3 protein: ASSLTGGRGPGELF

J gene: TRBJ2-7
V gene: TRBV5-1
clone size: NA
CDR3 length: 12
CDR3 protein: ASSLIGDAYEQY

J gene: TRBJ1-2
V gene: TRBV6-1
clone size: NA
CDR3 length: 12
CDR3 protein: ASREGQAADGYT

J gene: TRBJ2-3
V gene: TRBV5-1
clone size: NA
CDR3 length: 10
CDR3 protein: ASGSGTDTQY

J gene: TRBJ1-2
V gene: TRBV6-1
clone size: NA
CDR3 length: 11
CDR3 protein: ASSSPGGNGYT

J gene: TRBJ2-2
V gene: TRBV20-1
clone size: NA
CDR3 length: 13
CDR3 protein: SASKLAGVAGELF

J gene: TRBJ2-2
V gene: TRBV6-1
clone size: few
CDR3 length: 13
CDR3 protein: ASSSTGRNTGELF

J gene: TRBJ2-7
V gene: TRBV11-2
clone size: once
CDR3 length: 11
CDR3 protein: ASSLSGSYEQY

J gene: TRBJ1-4
V gene: TRBV2
clone size: NA
CDR3 length: 14
CDR3 protein: ASSPNRGQTNEKLF